These T cell receptor beta chains were read from a single sample in a study of blood T cell repertoires in COVID-19. Some clones are missing from TCRdb's copy, which holds only in-frame ones; the method was immunoSEQ multiplex PCR. The table shows under 300,000 clones, with 75% to 90% occurring only once. Sequencing was performed on peripheral blood. These receptors were obtained from a woman in her sixties or seventies with COVID-19, enrolled during active disease. CDR3s include the opening cysteine and the closing phenylalanine or tryptophan. The D gene is left open where the match is weak. Not all rows give a size; the values are once, few, many and, for expanded clones, a class.

TRBV19,TRBJ2-3,-,TRBD2,CASSIVNGGAESGTDTQYF,TGTGCCAGTAGTATTGTTAACGGGGGGGCCGAATCTGGCACAGATACGCAGTATTTT
TRBV5-6,TRBJ2-5,-,-,CASSLGRGLQETQYF,TGTGCCAGCAGCTTGGGGCGGGGACTCCAAGAGACCCAGTACTTC
TRBV18,TRBJ1-6,once,-,CASSPTQQRSRGSSYNSPLHF,TGTGCCAGCTCACCAACCCAGCAAAGGTCCCGAGGGTCCTCCTATAATTCACCCCTCCACTTT
TRBV19,TRBJ1-5,-,-,CASRYGNQPQHF,TGTGCCAGTAGGTACGGGAATCAGCCCCAGCATTTT
TRBV28,TRBJ2-2,-,-,CASSLRRHTNTGELFF,TGTGCCAGCAGTTTACGCCGCCACACGAACACCGGGGAGCTGTTTTTT
TRBV27,TRBJ2-1,-,TRBD2,CASSSLRSGGLYEQFF,TGTGCCAGCAGTTCACTCCGTAGCGGGGGGTTGTATGAGCAGTTCTTC
TRBV2,TRBJ1-2,-,-,CASTGDYTNYGYTF,TGTGCCAGCACGGGGGACTATACTAACTATGGCTACACCTTC
TRBV10-1,TRBJ2-3,-,-,CASSESWGGIDTQYF,TGCGCCAGCAGTGAGTCGTGGGGGGGCATAGATACGCAGTATTTT
TRBV4-3,TRBJ1-1,-,-,CASSQFQEVNTEAFF,TGCGCCAGCAGCCAGTTCCAGGAAGTCAACACTGAAGCTTTCTTT
TRBV24-1,TRBJ2-4,-,-,CATSDGQLAKNIQYF,TGTGCCACCAGTGATGGACAGCTAGCCAAAAACATTCAGTACTTC
TRBV5-1,TRBJ2-7,-,TRBD2,CASSWEGRTYEQYF,TGCGCCAGCAGCTGGGAGGGGCGCACCTACGAGCAGTACTTC
TRBV28,TRBJ2-3,-,-,CASSPRTGLGTDTQYF,TGTGCCAGCAGTCCACGAACAGGGTTGGGCACAGATACGCAGTATTTT
TRBV5-6,TRBJ1-3,-,TRBD1,CASSPGGQGRTIYF,TGTGCCAGCAGCCCCGGGGGACAGGGGAGGACCATATATTTT
TRBV3-1/TRBV3-2,TRBJ2-5,-,TRBD2,CASSPRLAGEETQYF,TGTGCCAGCAGCCCACGACTAGCGGGGGAAGAGACCCAGTACTTC
TRBV30,TRBJ1-2,-,-,CAWSRTYGYTF,TGTGCCTGGAGTAGGACATATGGCTACACCTTC
TRBV27,TRBJ2-7,-,TRBD1,CASGARQGAYEQYF,TGTGCCAGCGGGGCCAGACAGGGGGCATACGAGCAGTACTTC
TRBV6-5,TRBJ1-1,-,-,CASSYQGSLAEAFF,TGTGCCAGCAGTTACCAGGGGAGTTTGGCTGAAGCTTTCTTT
TRBV5-8,TRBJ2-4,-,TRBD1,CASSWGQLKGIQYF,TGTGCCAGCAGCTGGGGACAGTTAAAGGGGATTCAGTACTTC
TRBV7-9,TRBJ1-4,once,-,CASSYSNRNEKLFF,TGTGCCAGCAGCTACAGTAACAGGAATGAAAAACTGTTTTTT
TRBV12-3/TRBV12-4,TRBJ2-3,-,-,CASSFQGSKTQYF,TGTGCCAGCAGTTTCCAGGGGTCGAAGACGCAGTATTTT
TRBV5-1,TRBJ2-7,-,TRBD2,CASSYGTSGPYEQYF,TGCGCCAGCAGCTACGGGACTAGCGGCCCCTACGAGCAGTACTTC
TRBV9,TRBJ2-7,-,-,CASSVGGSYEQYF,TGTGCCAGCAGCGTAGGAGGGTCCTACGAGCAGTACTTC
TRBV3-1/TRBV3-2,TRBJ1-2,few,-,CASSPGRVGYTF,TGTGCCAGCAGCCCCGGTCGTGTCGGCTACACCTTC
TRBV30,TRBJ1-6,-,-,CAWSRGFYNSPLHF,TGTGCCTGGAGTCGAGGCTTTTATAATTCACCCCTCCACTTT
TRBV6-6,TRBJ2-2,once,TRBD1,CASSYSGQGSGELFF,TGTGCCAGCAGTTACTCGGGACAGGGATCCGGGGAGCTGTTTTTT
TRBV7-9,TRBJ2-5,many,TRBD1,CASSLADREETQYF,TGTGCCAGCAGCTTAGCCGACAGGGAGGAGACCCAGTACTTC
TRBV12-5,TRBJ2-2,-,TRBD2,CASGLVAGANTGELFF,TGTGCTAGTGGTTTGGTAGCGGGGGCTAACACCGGGGAGCTGTTTTTT
TRBV27,TRBJ1-1,-,TRBD1,CASSDRGRDTEAFF,TGTGCCAGCAGTGACAGGGGCCGAGACACTGAAGCTTTCTTT
TRBV10-1,TRBJ2-2,-,-,CASSENRRGTGELFF,TGCGCCAGCAGTGAGAACCGTCGCGGAACCGGGGAGCTGTTTTTT
TRBV11-2,TRBJ2-5,few,TRBD1,CASSLGAAGGSQETQYF,TGTGCCAGCAGCTTAGGAGCGGCAGGGGGCAGTCAAGAGACCCAGTACTTC
TRBV7-2,TRBJ2-7,-,TRBD2,CASSLASSGAYYEQYF,TGTGCCAGCAGCTTAGCGTCTAGCGGGGCCTACTACGAGCAGTACTTC
TRBV9,TRBJ1-5,-,TRBD1,CASSVGTGIGQPQHF,TGTGCCAGCAGCGTAGGGACAGGGATCGGTCAGCCCCAGCATTTT
TRBV7-3,TRBJ2-7,-,-,CASSLTNMAGYEQYF,TGTGCCAGCAGCTTAACGAATATGGCGGGATACGAGCAGTACTTC
TRBV28,TRBJ2-2,-,TRBD1,CASILTGASNTGELFF,TGTGCCAGCATCCTAACAGGGGCCTCGAACACCGGGGAGCTGTTTTTT
TRBV2,TRBJ2-7,-,-,CASSPGYEQYF,TGTGCCAGCAGTCCGGGCTACGAGCAGTACTTC
TRBV5-6,TRBJ1-6,-,-,CASSLAVKGESSPLHF,TGTGCCAGCAGCTTGGCCGTGAAAGGGGAAAGTTCACCCCTCCACTTT
TRBV7-9,TRBJ2-3,-,-,CASSFRGSDTQYF,TGTGCCAGCAGCTTCCGGGGATCAGATACGCAGTATTTT
TRBV2,TRBJ2-2,-,TRBD1,CASSEGQGNGELFF,TGTGCCAGCAGTGAAGGACAGGGGAACGGGGAGCTGTTTTTT
TRBV5-1,TRBJ1-3,many,-,CASQGGSGNTIYF,TGCGCCAGCCAGGGCGGCTCTGGAAACACCATATATTTT
TRBV2,TRBJ2-1,-,TRBD1,CASSSPRTWDRVYNEQFF,TGTGCCAGCAGTTCGCCCCGGACCTGGGACAGGGTGTACAATGAGCAGTTCTTC
TRBV29-1,TRBJ2-7,many,-,CSVEAGSYEQYF,TGCAGCGTTGAAGCAGGGTCGTACGAGCAGTACTTC
TRBV15,TRBJ1-3,-,-,CATSSRDTIYF,TGTGCCACCAGCAGCCGGGACACCATATATTTT
TRBV29-1,TRBJ1-2,once,TRBD1,CSVEGQGSYGYTF,TGCAGCGTGGAGGGACAGGGAAGTTATGGCTACACCTTC
TRBV2,TRBJ2-1,-,TRBD2,CASSEGLADNEQFF,TGTGCCAGCAGTGAAGGACTAGCGGACAATGAGCAGTTCTTC
TRBV6-5,TRBJ1-1,-,-,CASKQQGTEAFF,TGTGCCAGCAAACAACAGGGCACTGAAGCTTTCTTT
TRBV11-2,TRBJ2-3,-,TRBD2,CASSLVAGGPTDTQYF,TGTGCCAGCAGCTTAGTAGCGGGGGGGCCTACAGATACGCAGTATTTT
TRBV27,TRBJ1-2,-,-,CASSFGGAGYGYTF,TGTGCCAGCAGTTTCGGCGGGGCAGGATATGGCTACACCTTC
TRBV29-1,TRBJ2-7,few,-,CSAGHEQYF,TGCAGCGCTGGGCACGAGCAGTACTTC
TRBV28,TRBJ1-2,-,TRBD1,CASSSTGSGYTF,TGTGCCAGCAGTTCGACAGGGAGCGGCTACACCTTC
TRBV11-2,TRBJ2-5,-,TRBD2,CASSETSGGFQYQETQYF,TGTGCCAGCAGCGAGACTAGCGGGGGGTTTCAGTACCAAGAGACCCAGTACTTC
TRBV6-5,TRBJ2-3,-,TRBD1,CASSWDRGEDTQYF,TGTGCCAGCAGCTGGGACAGGGGCGAGGATACGCAGTATTTT
TRBV28,TRBJ1-3,-,TRBD1,CASRGQGNTIYF,TGTGCCAGCAGGGGACAGGGAAACACCATATATTTT
TRBV5-1,TRBJ1-1,-,TRBD1,CASSFRGGESVNTEAFF,TGCGCCAGCAGCTTCAGAGGGGGCGAGTCTGTGAACACTGAAGCTTTCTTT
TRBV6-6,TRBJ1-5,-,TRBD1,CASTTGGSGPQHF,TGTGCCAGCACAACAGGGGGGTCGGGGCCCCAGCATTTT
TRBV7-9,TRBJ2-3,-,TRBD2,CASSSGLAGGLTDTQYF,TGTGCCAGCAGCTCAGGACTAGCGGGGGGGCTAACAGATACGCAGTATTTT